The T cell receptor beta chain under discussion was sequenced for a study of blood T cell repertoires in COVID-19. This CDR3 contains 16 residues. V dropped 2 bases and J dropped 0 bases, with 12 bases sitting between them. Germline V CDR1 and CDR2: SGHTA, FQGNSA. Generated by immunoSEQ multiplex PCR, the TCRdb table keeps only in-frame clones and is missing some. This table holds approximately 200,000 clones, 75% to 90% found once. V gene TRBV7-2 combines with J gene TRBJ2-3; the D gene is possibly TRBD2 (5 bases). The receptor was isolated from a middle-aged man who had recovered from COVID-19. Sequencing was done on a sample of PBMCs or T cells enriched from blood (not recorded which). CDR3 bases: TGTGCCAGCAGCTTATTCGGCGGGCTGAGCACAGATACGCAGTATTTT. This gives the protein CASSLFGGLSTDTQYF.